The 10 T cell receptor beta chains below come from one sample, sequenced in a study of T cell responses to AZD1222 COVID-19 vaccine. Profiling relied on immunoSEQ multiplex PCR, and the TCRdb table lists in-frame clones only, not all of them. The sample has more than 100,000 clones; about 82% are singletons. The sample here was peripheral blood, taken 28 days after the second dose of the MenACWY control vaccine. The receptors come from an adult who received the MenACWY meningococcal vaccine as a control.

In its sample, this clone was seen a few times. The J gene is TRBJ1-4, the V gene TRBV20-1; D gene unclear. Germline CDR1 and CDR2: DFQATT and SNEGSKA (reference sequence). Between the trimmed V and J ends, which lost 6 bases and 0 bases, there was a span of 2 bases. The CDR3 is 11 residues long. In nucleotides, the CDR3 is TGCAGTGCAACAACTAATGAAAAACTGTTTTTT. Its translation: CSATTNEKLFF.

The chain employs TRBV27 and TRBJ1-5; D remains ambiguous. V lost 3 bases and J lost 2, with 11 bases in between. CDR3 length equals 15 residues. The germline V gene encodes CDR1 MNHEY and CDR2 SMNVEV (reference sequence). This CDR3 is CASSFQIGGNQPQHF. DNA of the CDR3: TGTGCCAGCAGTTTCCAAATCGGAGGCAATCAGCCCCAGCATTTT.

This CDR3 reads CASSPLRGSGGGEQFF. As DNA, the CDR3 is TGTGCCAGCTCACCACTCCGGGGAAGCGGGGGTGGTGAGCAGTTCTTC. The chain links TRBV18 to TRBJ2-1, with TRBD2 matching over 8 bases. Germline V gene lookup returns CDR1 KGHSH and CDR2 LQKENI. The V segment lost 1 base and the J segment 9 bases; nucleotides outside the gene matches: 11. This CDR3 has 16 residues.

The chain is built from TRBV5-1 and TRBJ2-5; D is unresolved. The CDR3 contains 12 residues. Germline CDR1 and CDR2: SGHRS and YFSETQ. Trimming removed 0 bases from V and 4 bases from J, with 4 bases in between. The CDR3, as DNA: TGCGCCAGCAGCTTGGAAGCAGAGACCCAGTACTTC. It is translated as CASSLEAETQYF.

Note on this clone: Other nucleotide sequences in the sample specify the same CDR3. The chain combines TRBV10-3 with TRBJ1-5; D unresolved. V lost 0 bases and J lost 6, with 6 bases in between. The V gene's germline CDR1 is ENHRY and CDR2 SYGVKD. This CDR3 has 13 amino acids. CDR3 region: CAISESSGQPQHF. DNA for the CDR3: TGTGCCATCAGTGAGTCATCGGGTCAGCCCCAGCATTTT.

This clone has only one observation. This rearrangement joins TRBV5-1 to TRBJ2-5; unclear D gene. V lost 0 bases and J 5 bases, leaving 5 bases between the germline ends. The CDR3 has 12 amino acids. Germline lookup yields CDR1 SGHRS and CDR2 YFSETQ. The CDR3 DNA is TGCGCCAGCAGCTTGGCCGGGGAGACCCAGTACTTC. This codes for CASSLAGETQYF.

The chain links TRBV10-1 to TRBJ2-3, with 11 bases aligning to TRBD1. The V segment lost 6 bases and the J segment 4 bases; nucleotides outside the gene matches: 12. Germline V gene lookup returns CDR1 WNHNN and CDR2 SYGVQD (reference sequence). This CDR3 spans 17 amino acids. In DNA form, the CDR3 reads TGCGCCAGCAGGGGCGGACAGGGGGCGATCTCATCAGATACGCAGTATTTT. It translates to CASRGGQGAISSDTQYF.

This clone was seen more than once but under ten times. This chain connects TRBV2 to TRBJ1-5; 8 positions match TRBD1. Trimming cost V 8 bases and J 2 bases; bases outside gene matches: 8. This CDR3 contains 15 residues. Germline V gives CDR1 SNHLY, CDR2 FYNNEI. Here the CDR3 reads CASGTQGAGNQPQHF. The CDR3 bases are TGTGCCAGCGGAACCCAGGGGGCCGGCAATCAGCCCCAGCATTTT.

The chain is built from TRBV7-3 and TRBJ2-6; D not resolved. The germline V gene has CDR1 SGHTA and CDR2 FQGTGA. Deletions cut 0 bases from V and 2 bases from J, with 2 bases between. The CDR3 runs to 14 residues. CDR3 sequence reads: CASSLTPGANVLTF. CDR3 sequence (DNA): TGTGCCAGCAGCTTAACCCCTGGGGCCAACGTCCTGACTTTC.

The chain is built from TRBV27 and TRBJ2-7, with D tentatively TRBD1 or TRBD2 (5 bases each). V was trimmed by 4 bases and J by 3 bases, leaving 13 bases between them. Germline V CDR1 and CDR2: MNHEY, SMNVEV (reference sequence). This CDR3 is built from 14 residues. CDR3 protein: CASSSARDGYEQYF. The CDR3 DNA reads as TGTGCCAGCAGTTCCGCCCGGGACGGCTACGAGCAGTACTTC.